The 4 T cell receptor beta chains in this list originate from one sample, sequenced in a study of blood T cell repertoires in COVID-19. The assay was immunoSEQ multiplex PCR, and TCRdb's table has in-frame clones only and misses some. The sample has roughly 200,000 clones; approximately 85% are singletons. Sequencing input: peripheral blood. All receptors come from an elderly woman with COVID-19, enrolled during active disease.

V gene TRBV5-1 combines with J gene TRBJ2-1; a weak D match, TRBD2 (5 bases). The CDR3 sequence is 12 residues long. V lost 7 bases and J 6 bases, leaving 11 bases between the germline ends. Looked up from germline, CDR1 is SGHRS and CDR2 is YFSETQ. The CDR3, as DNA: TGCGCCAGCGCGAGGGAGACCAATGAGCAGTTCTTC. It codes for CASARETNEQFF.

This rearrangement joins TRBV5-6 to TRBJ2-3; D is perhaps TRBD2 (5 bases). The CDR3 totals 15 residues. The V gene's germline CDR1 is SGHDT and CDR2 YYEEEE. V lost 3 bases and J 1 base, leaving 12 bases between the germline ends. The CDR3 is CASSSIRRGTDTQYF. The CDR3 region has the DNA TGTGCCAGCAGCTCTATCCGGCGGGGCACAGATACGCAGTATTTT.

J is TRBJ1-6 and V is TRBV6-6, with 11 bases aligning to TRBD1. V gave up 6 bases and J gave up 9 bases; unmatched junction bases: 7. This CDR3 is built from 15 residues. Germline CDR1 and CDR2: MNHNY and SVGAGI (reference sequence). The CDR3 region has the DNA TGTGCCAGCAGGGTAGGACAGGGGGCTGGTTCACCCCTCCACTTT. Translated, it gives CASRVGQGAGSPLHF.

The chain links TRBV9 to TRBJ2-1; 9 positions agree with TRBD2. With V trimmed by 0 bases and J by 0 bases, 4 bases remained unmatched. Per germline, CDR1 SGDLS and CDR2 YYNGEE. The CDR3 is made up of 17 amino acids. This CDR3 is CASSVESGRSSYNEQFF. In DNA form, the CDR3 reads TGTGCCAGCAGCGTAGAAAGCGGGAGGAGCTCCTACAATGAGCAGTTCTTC.